This T cell receptor (beta chain) was found in a study of breast tumors, draining lymph nodes, adjacent tissues. Findings of the study overall: The data were judged consistent with most tumor T cells coming from lymph node and expanding in tumor. Data only fit, rather than demonstrated, lymph node origin of most tumor T cells.

The lymph nodes were axillary draining lymph nodes from breast cancer patients. This clonotype was counted many times. Its antigen remains unknown. TCRdb fed the multiplex PCR reads into MiXCR, producing one record per CDR3 protein. The data show 180,000 or so distinct CDR3 sequences, over 25% seen once. The clonotype comes from a female donor with breast cancer. Some clones in this sample may be carry-over from other donors' samples. The specimen was axillary lymph node tissue.

CDR3 loop: CSVEVDLATDTQYF. CDR3 bases: TGCAGCGTTGAGGTTGACCTGGCCACAGATACGCAGTATTTT. V gene TRBV29-1 combines with J gene TRBJ2-3; no clear D. The CDR3 consists of 14 residues. The germline V and J ends were trimmed by 3 bases and 2 bases, with 12 bases remaining between them. CDR1 is SQVTM, CDR2 ANQGSEA, per germline.